This T cell receptor (beta chain) was captured by sequencing in a study of cytomegalovirus exposure and HLA in healthy donors. Primers for the PCR totalled 60 Vbeta and 13 Jbeta. Sequenced by immunoSEQ multiplex PCR; TCRdb stores in-frame clones only, minus some. The repertoire holds about 120,000 clones, with over 75% as singletons. CDR3 length: 19 residues. V lost 3 bases to trimming and J lost 1 base, with 26 bases between them. This clone was seen more than once but under ten times. The source of this sequence is a man in his forties in good health and CMV-seronegative. Sequencing was done on a sample of PBMCs. The chain carries TRBV5-3 and TRBJ2-7; the D gene is possibly TRBD2 (7 bases). TRBV5-3 is known as an ORF, though its function is uncertain. CDR3 region: CARSSIRRRGRGPSYEQYF. The CDR3 DNA reads TGTGCCAGAAGCTCGATTCGCCGCCGGGGGCGGGGGCCGTCCTACGAGCAGTACTTC.